This TCR beta chain was found in a study of blood T cell repertoires in COVID-19. The overall study: Samples came from the United States, Italy and Spain, spanning acute and convalescent COVID-19. The analysed material was cDNA or gDNA that came from T cells, B-cell-depleted T cells, or PBMCs.

After removal of 2 bases from V and 8 bases from J, the junction contained 6 bases not matched to a gene. From germline, CDR1 is MNHEY and CDR2 SVGAGI. This CDR3 is 15 amino acids long. In the authors' workflow: Amplifying reference gene primers gave estimates of nucleated cell counts. Data came from immunoSEQ multiplex PCR; TCRdb stores just in-frame clones and leaves some out. Clone size and V and J calls were adopted from that table, with D and trimming inferred from the DNA. The data contain roughly 60,000 clones, approximately 86% of them seen just once; the ten biggest clones take up around a tenth.

The source of this sequence is a human donor with acute or convalescent COVID-19. The donor label of this sample is uncertain. This sequence joins TRBV6-5 and TRBJ2-1; 10 bases align to TRBD1. Sequencing used peripheral blood. DNA of the CDR3: TGTGCCAGCAGTTACCGGGACAGGGGAGGGCATGAGCAGTTCTTC. Amino acids: CASSYRDRGGHEQFF.